Given below is one TCR beta chain in context. The data were obtained in a study of shared clonotypes between healthy human individuals. Replicate PCRs were loaded with approximately 300 ng DNA from unsorted PBMC, about 30,000 T cell genomes. Scientists sequenced DNA from unsorted PBMC on ten immunoSEQ deep assay plates. The method was immunoSEQ multiplex PCR; TCRdb's version includes in-frame clones alone and lacks a portion of them. Of 400,000 to 600,000 clones in the sample, about four fifths were seen once. The CDR3 is 14 amino acids. Trimming took off 7 bases at V and 5 bases at J, with 13 bases between the two ends.

This chain links TRBV5-3 with TRBJ2-6; no firm D call. TRBV5-3 is flagged as an ORF with uncertain function. The sequence was obtained from a woman between 35 and 50 years old in good health. Some clones in this sample may be carry-over from other donors' samples. The sequencing sample was made of PBMCs. CDR3 residues: CARFEQSRANVLTF. CDR3 in DNA: TGTGCCAGATTTGAACAAAGTCGGGCCAACGTCCTGACTTTC.